This T cell receptor (beta chain) was recorded in a study of T cell responses to AZD1222 COVID-19 vaccine. TCRdb's table, derived via immunoSEQ multiplex PCR, lists solely in-frame clones and lacks some. Here the sample spans around 160,000 clones, around nine tenths being singletons. Comments on this clone: Its antigen is undetermined.

Whole-study results and caveats: Across the whole spike, CD4 TCRs peaked at regions 160-218 and 743-854.

CDR3 length: 14 residues. CDR1 MRHNA and CDR2 SNTAGT come from the germline V gene. V was shortened by 4 bases and J by 2 bases, with 10 bases between the two germline ends. This sequence joins TRBV6-4 and TRBJ2-3; tentatively, D is TRBD2 (6 bases). The receptor comes from an adult in good health. Source: peripheral blood, taken on day 0 of AZD1222 vaccination. This chain's CDR3 is CASSAEGPTDTQYF. As DNA, the CDR3 is TGTGCCAGCAGTGCGGAGGGGCCCACAGATACGCAGTATTTT.